Presented here are 16 T cell receptor beta chains from one specimen sequenced in a study of spatial heterogeneity in lung cancer. TCRdb re-called the 5' RACE reads with MiXCR, one entry per CDR3 protein. The sample yields 20,000 to 25,000 distinct CDR3 sequences, roughly 6.7% seen once. These receptors' antigens are unknown. Study-level findings and limits: In tumors, expanded intratumoral alpha and beta TCR counts tracked mutation counts.

Regarding time point: sample taken at primary tumor resection. The sample consisted of lung tumor tissue, taken at surgery. These receptors originate from a male donor with early-stage non-small cell lung cancer.

There are many counts of this clonotype. The rearrangement links TRBV11-2 to TRBJ2-3; TRBD2 matches 11 bases. With V trimmed by 4 bases and J by 2 bases, 11 bases remained unmatched. The CDR3 contains 18 residues. The germline CDR1 and CDR2 sequences are SGHAT and FQNNGV. The CDR3 sequence is CASSWGLAATLYTDTQYF. In DNA form, the CDR3 reads TGTGCCAGCAGCTGGGGACTAGCGGCAACCCTTTACACAGATACGCAGTATTTT.

This clonotype has a count of ten or more. J is TRBJ2-5 and V is TRBV20-1; 11 bases are a match to TRBD1. The CDR3 totals 13 residues. In germline, CDR1 is DFQATT, CDR2 SNEGSKA (reference sequence). Losses at the gene ends were 6 bases for V and 3 bases for J; bases not matched to a gene: 3. The CDR3: CSARGQGEETQYF. The CDR3 coding sequence is TGCAGTGCCAGGGGACAGGGGGAAGAGACCCAGTACTTC.

In its sample, this clonotype was seen many times. V and J are TRBV5-1 and TRBJ2-1; TRBD2 matches 7 bases. The V and J ends lost 2 bases and 5 bases, in that order; junction bases with no gene match: 7. In germline, CDR1 is SGHRS, CDR2 YFSETQ. This CDR3 region has 15 residues. This chain's CDR3 is CASSLAGRSDNEQFF. The CDR3 DNA reads as TGCGCCAGCAGCTTAGCCGGGAGGTCTGACAATGAGCAGTTCTTC.

This clonotype was found many times. The V and J genes are TRBV30 and TRBJ2-5; D is uncertain. Trimming pared 0 bases from V and 4 bases from J, leaving 3 bases between. Germline CDR1 and CDR2: GTSNPN and SVGIG (reference sequence). The CDR3 covers 11 residues. Written as DNA, the CDR3 is TGTGCCTGGAGTGTAAGAGAGACCCAGTACTTC. Its translation is CAWSVRETQYF.

This clonotype was found many times. J is TRBJ1-5 and V is TRBV14; D remains unclear. V was shortened by 0 bases and J by 4 bases, with 4 bases between the two germline ends. The germline V gene has CDR1 SGHDN and CDR2 FVKESK. There are 13 residues in the CDR3. The CDR3 region is CASSQEQNQPQHF. The DNA for the CDR3 is TGTGCCAGCAGCCAAGAACAAAATCAGCCCCAGCATTTT.

This clonotype was counted many times. In nucleotides, the CDR3 is TGTGCCACCAGTGGCCGGGACAGGGATGGGGCCAACGTCCTGACTTTC. It encodes CATSGRDRDGANVLTF. The chain links TRBV24-1 to TRBJ2-6; 9 bases line up with TRBD1. CDR1 is KGHDR and CDR2 is SFDVKD in the germline V gene. V lost 5 bases and J lost 3; bases outside the gene matches: 4. The CDR3 contains 16 residues.

This clonotype is medium-sized. The V and J genes are TRBV28 and TRBJ2-1; 7 bases agree with TRBD1. V was clipped by 2 bases and J by 7 bases; unmatched bases: 5. The CDR3 length is 14 residues. From germline, CDR1 is MDHEN and CDR2 SYDVKM. CDR3 sequence reads: CASSLPTGLNEQFF. The DNA for the CDR3 is TGTGCCAGCAGTTTACCGACAGGGTTGAATGAGCAGTTCTTC.

This clonotype appeared a few times. The chain joins TRBV3-1 to TRBJ2-7, with D perhaps TRBD2 (5 bases). Trimming left V 1 base short and J 0 bases short, with 16 bases between. The germline V gene has CDR1 LGHDT and CDR2 YNNKEL (reference sequence). The CDR3 runs to 17 residues. The DNA of the CDR3 is TGTGCCAGCAGCCAAGGCGTTAGCGACGCAAGCTCCTACGAGCAGTACTTC. Encoded protein: CASSQGVSDASSYEQYF.

The rearrangement uses TRBV27 and TRBJ2-7, with D maybe TRBD2 (6 bases). Germline assignment: CDR1 MNHEY and CDR2 SMNVEV (reference sequence). V lost 3 bases, J lost 2 bases, and 11 bases lay in between. The CDR3 contains 14 residues. This chain's CDR3 is CASSFRTGAYEQYF. The CDR3 coding sequence is TGTGCCAGCAGTTTTAGGACGGGAGCCTACGAGCAGTACTTC.

This clonotype has ten or more counts. This sequence joins TRBV12-3 or TRBV12-4 and TRBJ2-2, with D perhaps TRBD1 (6 bases). V gave up 8 bases and J gave up 3 bases, with 19 bases separating them. This CDR3 is 16 amino acids long. The CDR3 protein is CASVKVLGADTGELFF. The CDR3 coding sequence is TGTGCCAGCGTTAAGGTCCTGGGGGCGGACACCGGGGAGCTGTTTTTT.

This clonotype was detected many times. The chain uses TRBV7-9 and TRBJ1-2; D ambiguous. The CDR3 length is 11 residues. V was clipped by 6 bases and J by 4 bases, with 6 bases between them. Germline CDR1 SEHNR, CDR2 FQNEAQ (reference sequence). CDR3 region: CASSRLYGYTF. The CDR3, as DNA: TGTGCCAGCAGTCGTCTCTATGGCTACACCTTC.

Many counts were recorded for this clonotype. The chain links TRBV3-1 to TRBJ1-4; D may be TRBD1 (6 bases). Per the germline V gene, CDR1 is LGHDT and CDR2 is YNNKEL (reference sequence). Between the trimmed V and J ends, which lost 1 base and 11 bases, there was a span of 17 bases. The CDR3 is made up of 15 amino acids. CDR3 loop: CASSQAGAGETKLFF. Here the CDR3 DNA reads TGTGCCAGCAGCCAAGCGGGAGCAGGGGAAACCAAACTGTTTTTT.

Ten or more counts support this clonotype. V gene TRBV5-1 combines with J gene TRBJ1-5; the D is unclear. Deletions cut 0 bases from V and 6 bases from J, with 13 bases between. The germline V gene encodes CDR1 SGHRS and CDR2 YFSETQ. CDR3 length: 15 amino acids. CDR3 sequence reads: CASSLGAGSSQPQHF. The DNA for the CDR3 is TGCGCCAGCAGCTTGGGGGCAGGTAGCTCTCAGCCCCAGCATTTT.

This clonotype has ten or more counts. V and J are TRBV30 and TRBJ1-2; TRBD1 agrees at 7 bases. Per germline, CDR1 GTSNPN and CDR2 SVGIG (reference sequence). The CDR3 contains 15 residues. V lost 4 bases to trimming and J lost 3 bases; unmatched junction nucleotides: 11. The CDR3 region is CAWTLGTASDYGYTF. DNA for the CDR3: TGTGCCTGGACTTTAGGGACAGCTTCCGACTATGGCTACACCTTC. The full variable domain, rest sourced from reference TRBV30 and TRBJ1-2, is SQTIHQWPATLVQPVGSPLSLECTVEGTSNPNLYWYRQAAGRGLQLLFYSVGIGQISSEVPQNLSASRPQDRQFILSSKKLLLSDSGFYLCAWTLGTASDYGYTFGSGTRLTVV.

This chain links TRBV7-9 with TRBJ1-3; no clear D. From germline, CDR1 is SEHNR and CDR2 FQNEAQ (reference sequence). CDR3 length: 14 residues. The V end was cut by 4 bases, the J end by 1 base, with 8 bases between. The DNA for the CDR3 is TGTGCCAGCAGCTACACCCCGTCTGGAAACACCATATATTTT. This sequence encodes CASSYTPSGNTIYF.

By share, this clonotype ranks as medium-sized. This chain uses TRBV29-1 with TRBJ2-7; weak D call: TRBD1 (7 bases). The germline V gene encodes CDR1 SQVTM and CDR2 ANQGSEA. The CDR3 sequence is 11 residues long. V lost 6 bases to trimming and J lost 5 bases, with 11 bases between them. Written as DNA, the CDR3 is TGCAGCGTCGGCAGGGGGGACGAGCAGTACTTC. This sequence encodes CSVGRGDEQYF.